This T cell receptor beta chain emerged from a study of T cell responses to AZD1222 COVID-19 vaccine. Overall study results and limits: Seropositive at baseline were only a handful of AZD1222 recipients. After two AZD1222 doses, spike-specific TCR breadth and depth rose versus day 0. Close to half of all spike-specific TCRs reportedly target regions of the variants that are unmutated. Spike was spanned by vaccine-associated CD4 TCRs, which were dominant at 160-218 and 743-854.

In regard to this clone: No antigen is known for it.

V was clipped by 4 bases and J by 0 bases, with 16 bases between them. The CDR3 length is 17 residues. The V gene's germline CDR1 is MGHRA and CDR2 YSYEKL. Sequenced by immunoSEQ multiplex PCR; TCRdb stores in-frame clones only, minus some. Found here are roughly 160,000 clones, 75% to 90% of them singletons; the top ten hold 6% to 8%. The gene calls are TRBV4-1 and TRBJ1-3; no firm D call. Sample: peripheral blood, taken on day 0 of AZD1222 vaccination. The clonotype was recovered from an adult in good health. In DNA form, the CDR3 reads TGCGCCAGCAGCCTCCCACAAGGTACCTTCTCTGGAAACACCATATATTTT. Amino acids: CASSLPQGTFSGNTIYF.